This paragraph covers one T cell receptor (beta chain) sequence. The target antigen is unknown. This entry belongs to a study of T cell repertoires in cytomegalovirus infection. Study-wide background: CMV epitopes in the study were HLA-C-restricted (recently identified) and HLA-B-restricted (well studied). In public TCR beta signatures, there were indications of both CMV infection and matching HLA type. General study results and limits: Cumulated frequencies of public TCR beta families served to identify carriers of CMV plus the relevant HLA.

The CDR3 sequence is 13 residues long. Germline V gives CDR1 SEHNR, CDR2 FQNEAQ (reference sequence). V was clipped by 1 base and J by 1 base, with 4 bases between them. TCRdb independently ran MiXCR on the reads; one entry per CDR3 protein. The sample contains around 100,000 distinct CDR3 sequences, less than 55% of which appear only once. The receptor comes from a human donor in good health (CMV status not recorded). Some clones in this sample may be carry-over from other donors' samples. The specimen comprised CD8+ T cells from cultured PBMCs, sampled from culture after CMV antigen stimulation. This chain joins TRBV7-9 and TRBJ2-5, with unresolved D. The CDR3 region has the DNA TGTGCCAGCAGCTTAGTTTCCCAAGAGACCCAGTACTTC. This sequence encodes CASSLVSQETQYF.